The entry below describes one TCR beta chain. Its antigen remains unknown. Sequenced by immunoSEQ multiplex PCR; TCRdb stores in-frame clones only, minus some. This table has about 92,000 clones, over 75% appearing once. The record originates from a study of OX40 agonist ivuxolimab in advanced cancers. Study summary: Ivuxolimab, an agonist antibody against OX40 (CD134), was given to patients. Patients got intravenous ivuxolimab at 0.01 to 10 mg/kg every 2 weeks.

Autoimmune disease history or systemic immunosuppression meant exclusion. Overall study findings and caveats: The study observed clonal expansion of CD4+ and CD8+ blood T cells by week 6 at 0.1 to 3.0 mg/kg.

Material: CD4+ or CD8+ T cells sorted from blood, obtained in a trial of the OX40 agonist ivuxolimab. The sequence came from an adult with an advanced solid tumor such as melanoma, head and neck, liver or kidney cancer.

The CDR3 is CASRDSYGYTF. The CDR3 DNA reads as TGTGCCAGCAGAGACAGTTACGGCTACACCTTC. The gene calls are TRBV6-1 and TRBJ1-2, with D perhaps TRBD1 (5 bases). Germline CDR1 MNHNS, CDR2 SASEGT. There are 11 residues in the CDR3. The V end was cut by 6 bases, the J end by 8 bases, with 10 bases between.